A single sample gave rise to the 32 T cell receptor beta chains below, sequenced in a study of blood T cells in healthy people across ages. With a J-beta primer mix and a sample-barcoded 5' primer, a second PCR ran roughly 7 to 11 cycles. TCRdb used MiXCR to reprocess the 5' RACE reads, holding one entry per CDR3 protein. Counted here are roughly 560,000 distinct CDR3 sequences, around 24% occurring once; the ten biggest clones make up roughly 9%. This sample also belongs to another study, concerning T cells of mothers and their children.

Material for sequencing was blood. The receptors derive from a boy under 18 in good health.

V is TRBV20-1 and J is TRBJ2-5; D perhaps matches TRBD1 (6 bases). The CDR3 contains 13 residues. Trimming shortened V by 0 bases and J by 7 bases, and 12 bases separated the two germline ends. Per germline, CDR1 DFQATT and CDR2 SNEGSKA (reference sequence). The chain's CDR3 is CSARETGQGTQYF. Here the CDR3 DNA reads TGCAGTGCTAGAGAAACAGGGCAGGGGACCCAGTACTTC.

The chain couples TRBV7-3 to TRBJ1-1, with D possibly being TRBD1 (6 bases). Germline-derived CDR1 and CDR2 are SGHTA and FQGTGA. Trimming removed 2 bases at V and 4 bases at J, with 17 bases between. This CDR3 has 16 residues. In DNA form, the CDR3 reads TGTGCCAGCAGCTTAGGGGGTGGCAGGGGAGCCACTGAAGCTTTCTTT. Protein sequence: CASSLGGGRGATEAFF.

The chain has TRBV20-1 and TRBJ1-4; tentatively, D is TRBD1 (5 bases). This CDR3 has 15 amino acids. Deletions cut 0 bases from V and 8 bases from J, with 16 bases between. CDR1 is DFQATT and CDR2 is SNEGSKA in the germline V gene (reference sequence). The CDR3 protein is CSARDLIGVGEKLFF. The CDR3 coding sequence is TGCAGTGCTAGAGATCTAATAGGGGTAGGGGAAAAACTGTTTTTT.

The CDR3 loop reads CASRRTQSTDTQYF. CDR3 bases: TGCGCCAGCAGACGGACCCAGAGCACAGATACGCAGTATTTT. The chain uses TRBV5-1 and TRBJ2-3; D is uncertain. The germline V gene encodes CDR1 SGHRS and CDR2 YFSETQ. This CDR3 region has 14 residues. Trimming took 5 bases from V and 0 from J, leaving 10 bases between them. The full variable domain, with the rest looked up from reference TRBV5-1 and TRBJ2-3, is KAGVTQTPRYLIKTRGQQVTLSCSPISGHRSVSWYQQTPGQGLQFLFEYFSETQRNKGNFPGRFSGRQFSNSRSEMNVSTLELGDSALYLCASRRTQSTDTQYFGPGTRLTVL.

This clonotype was detected a few times. This chain links TRBV6-2 or TRBV6-3 with TRBJ1-1; TRBD1 might be the D (5 bases). Germline CDR1 MNHEY, CDR2 SVGEGT. CDR3 length: 16 amino acids. V lost 0 bases, J lost 4 bases, and 15 bases lay in between. The CDR3 protein is CASSYSNSWGFTEAFF. The CDR3 DNA sequence: TGTGCCAGCAGTTACTCGAACAGTTGGGGGTTCACTGAAGCTTTCTTT.

This clonotype was counted a few times. The V and J genes are TRBV5-1 and TRBJ2-7; 7 bases map to TRBD1. The CDR3 runs 14 residues. J gave up 0 bases and V 2 bases, and 2 bases lay outside the gene matches. Germline CDR1 is SGHRS and CDR2 is YFSETQ. CDR3 region: CASSFGQASYEQYF. CDR3 DNA: TGCGCCAGCAGCTTTGGACAGGCCTCCTACGAGCAGTACTTC.

This clonotype was seen a few times. This chain joins TRBV7-9 and TRBJ2-7, with 10 positions matching TRBD2. Germline V gives CDR1 SEHNR, CDR2 FQNEAQ (reference sequence). V was clipped by 1 base and J by 4 bases; unmatched bases: 7. This CDR3 has 16 amino acids. CDR3 sequence (DNA): TGTGCCAGCAGCTTAGGGGCTAGCGGGAGTTCTTACGAGCAGTACTTC. It encodes CASSLGASGSSYEQYF.

V is TRBV2 and J is TRBJ2-3, with 7 nucleotides matching TRBD2. Losses at the gene ends were 3 bases for V and 6 bases for J; bases not matched to a gene: 3. The CDR3 has 13 residues. CDR1 SNHLY and CDR2 FYNNEI come from the germline V gene. CDR3 sequence reads: CASSDVAGDTQYF. In DNA, the CDR3 is TGTGCCAGCAGTGACGTAGCGGGCGATACGCAGTATTTT.

This clonotype was counted a few times. The chain links TRBV5-1 to TRBJ1-1, with D possibly being TRBD1 (5 bases). The length of the CDR3 is 15 residues. Germline lookup yields CDR1 SGHRS and CDR2 YFSETQ. Trimming pared 2 bases from V and 0 bases from J, leaving 11 bases between. DNA of the CDR3: TGCGCCAGCAGCTTCGGGGACCTTATGAACACTGAAGCTTTCTTT. Its translation: CASSFGDLMNTEAFF.

The chain uses TRBV20-1 and TRBJ2-1; no firm D call. CDR1 is DFQATT and CDR2 is SNEGSKA in the germline V gene (reference sequence). The germline V and J ends were trimmed by 2 bases and 11 bases, with 10 bases remaining between them. The CDR3 contains 11 residues. The CDR3 DNA sequence: TGCAGTGCTAGAATTTCAGAAAAGCAGTTCTTC. Its protein is CSARISEKQFF.

This clonotype has just a few counts. This chain uses TRBV5-1 with TRBJ1-1, with 8 bases fitting TRBD1. Trimming cost V 0 bases and J 4 bases; bases outside gene matches: 8. CDR1 is SGHRS, CDR2 YFSETQ, per germline. This CDR3 has 16 amino acids. The CDR3 DNA sequence: TGCGCCAGCAGCTTGGCGCCAGCAGGGGGCGGCACTGAAGCTTTCTTT. This encodes CASSLAPAGGGTEAFF.

This clonotype was counted between two and nine times. The CDR3: CASSATSVHEQFF. The CDR3 DNA sequence: TGTGCCAGCAGCGCTACTAGTGTCCATGAGCAGTTCTTC. The chain carries TRBV9 and TRBJ2-1, with D possibly TRBD2 on 5 matching bases. V dropped 3 bases and J dropped 8 bases, with 12 bases sitting between them. This CDR3 is built from 13 residues. Germline CDR1 is SGDLS and CDR2 is YYNGEE.

This clonotype was seen more than once but under ten times. The chain couples TRBV20-1 to TRBJ2-7; D is perhaps TRBD1 (6 bases). In germline, CDR1 is DFQATT, CDR2 SNEGSKA (reference sequence). The CDR3 is 12 amino acids. V lost 5 bases, J lost 5 bases, and 13 bases lay in between. CDR3 sequence reads: CSAQEQGNEQYF. In nucleotides, the CDR3 is TGCAGTGCTCAGGAACAGGGCAACGAGCAGTACTTC.

This clonotype came up once. This chain joins TRBV6-5 and TRBJ1-6; D remains ambiguous. From germline, CDR1 is MNHEY and CDR2 SVGAGI. This CDR3 is built from 18 residues. V lost 4 bases and J 1 base, leaving 17 bases between the germline ends. The CDR3 region is CASSSLIGQTSYNSPLHF. CDR3 DNA: TGTGCCAGCAGTTCGTTGATAGGGCAGACGTCCTATAATTCACCCCTCCACTTT.

This clonotype was seen more than once but under ten times. The chain carries TRBV6-2 or TRBV6-3 and TRBJ2-7, with no clear D. V lost 2 bases, J lost 7 bases, and 9 bases lay in between. Per germline, CDR1 MNHEY and CDR2 SVGEGT. The CDR3 runs to 12 residues. The CDR3 protein is CASSYSPLEQYF. CDR3 coding DNA: TGTGCCAGCAGTTACAGCCCGTTGGAGCAGTACTTC.

This chain joins TRBV12-3 or TRBV12-4 and TRBJ2-5, with TRBD2 as a possible D gene (6 bases). The CDR3 covers 13 residues. V was pared by 4 bases and J by 5 bases, with 11 bases between. CDR3 DNA sequence: TGTGCCAGCAGTTCCGCTGGGGGGGAGACCCAGTACTTC. Translated, it gives CASSSAGGETQYF.

The chain is built from TRBV4-3 and TRBJ2-5, with 8 bases fitting TRBD2. J gave up 1 base and V 0 bases, and 7 bases lay outside the gene matches. The V gene's germline CDR1 is LGHNA and CDR2 YSLEER. The CDR3 has 17 amino acids. CDR3 DNA sequence: TGCGCCAGCAGCCAAGATCTGGCGGGGGGCCCCCAAGAGACCCAGTACTTC. Its translation: CASSQDLAGGPQETQYF.

The chain joins TRBV2 to TRBJ2-5, with D perhaps matching TRBD2 (6 bases). V was pared by 6 bases and J by 8 bases, with 16 bases between. The germline CDR1 and CDR2 sequences are SNHLY and FYNNEI. The CDR3 has 13 amino acids. CDR3 region: CASRGLLMVTQYF. The CDR3 nucleotides read TGTGCCAGCAGGGGACTGTTGATGGTTACCCAGTACTTC.

This clonotype was observed a few times. The chain is built from TRBV13 and TRBJ1-1, with TRBD1 matching over 12 bases. There are 16 residues in the CDR3. The junction had 6 bases not matched to a gene; V was cut back by 3 bases and J by 4 bases. The V gene's germline CDR1 is PRHDT and CDR2 FYEKMQ (reference sequence). The CDR3 sequence: CASSFGTGGEGTEAFF. CDR3 DNA: TGTGCCAGCAGCTTCGGGACAGGGGGCGAGGGCACTGAAGCTTTCTTT.

The chain joins TRBV12-3 or TRBV12-4 to TRBJ1-2; TRBD1 matches 8 bases. This CDR3 spans 15 amino acids. The V gene end was trimmed by 7 bases and the J gene end by 8 bases; junction bases not matched to a gene: 15. The CDR3 nucleotides are TGTGCCAGCACCGAAGGACAGGGTTGGCCTCTGGGCTACACCTTC. As protein: CASTEGQGWPLGYTF.

The sample holds a few counts of this clonotype. The rearrangement uses TRBV19 and TRBJ2-7; D is perhaps TRBD1 (5 bases). Germline CDR1 reads LNHDA; CDR2 reads SQIVND (reference sequence). V lost 8 bases to trimming and J lost 0 bases, with 11 bases between them. The CDR3 is 13 amino acids. CDR3 loop: CASSEGVSYEQYF. The CDR3 DNA sequence: TGTGCCAGTTCAGAAGGGGTCTCCTACGAGCAGTACTTC.

As regards this clonotype: One end of the junction varies from germline; a read error may be responsible. The V gene is TRBV9, the J gene TRBJ2-2; D gene uncertain. The CDR3 consists of 14 residues. Looked up from germline, CDR1 is SGDLS and CDR2 is YYNGEE. CDR3 sequence: CAGSERSYTGELFF. In DNA, the CDR3 is TGTGCCGGCAGCGAAAGATCATACACCGGGGAGCTGTTTTTT.

This clonotype occurred a few times. This chain uses TRBV19 with TRBJ2-1; 14 bases agree with TRBD2. Trimming took 6 bases from V and 7 from J; bases not matched to a gene: 14. The CDR3 is 18 amino acids. Germline CDR1 LNHDA, CDR2 SQIVND (reference sequence). CDR3 coding DNA: TGTGCCAGTAGGCAGACTAGCGGGGGGGCTTGGACATCGAATGAGCAGTTCTTC. Translated: CASRQTSGGAWTSNEQFF.

This clonotype was seen only a few times. The chain has TRBV9 and TRBJ2-1, with a possible D match to TRBD2 (6 bases). The end of the DNA fits TRBJ2-5 better, so the J call may be wrong. The V gene's germline CDR1 is SGDLS and CDR2 YYNGEE. The CDR3 runs 16 residues. Here the CDR3 DNA reads TGTGCCAGCAGCGCTTCTCTACTGCGGGGAGATGAGACCCAGTACTTC. It specifies CASSASLLRGDETQYF.

In its sample, this clonotype was seen many times. The chain employs TRBV4-3 and TRBJ2-3; 7 bases are shared with TRBD2. CDR1 is LGHNA and CDR2 is YSLEER in the germline V gene. The length of the CDR3 is 14 residues. V trimming: 1 base; J trimming: 3 bases; junction bases outside the gene matches: 1. CDR3 nucleotide sequence: TGCGCCAGCAGCCAAGTGGGGGGGACAGATACGCAGTATTTT. Translated, it gives CASSQVGGTDTQYF.

The V and J genes are TRBV7-2 and TRBJ2-3, with 8 bases fitting TRBD2. This CDR3 has 14 amino acids. Germline loops: CDR1 SGHTA, CDR2 FQGNSA. V shed 3 bases, J shed 4 bases, and the junction held 3 bases outside the gene matches. In nucleotides, the CDR3 is TGTGCCAGCAGCTTCAGCGGGAGTTCAGATACGCAGTATTTT. Its protein product is CASSFSGSSDTQYF.

The V call is TRBV3-1, the J call TRBJ2-1; TRBD2 agrees at 8 bases. Trimming cost V 4 bases and J 6 bases; bases outside gene matches: 14. CDR1 is LGHDT, CDR2 YNNKEL, per germline (reference sequence). The CDR3 runs 17 residues. CDR3 DNA sequence: TGTGCCAGCAGCCCCAGGGTAGCGGGATTCGCCCTCAATGAGCAGTTCTTC. Protein sequence: CASSPRVAGFALNEQFF.

This clonotype has only a few counts. This chain links TRBV28 with TRBJ2-5; D remains ambiguous. V was clipped by 8 bases and J by 5 bases, with 18 bases between them. Germline V gene data show CDR1 as MDHEN and CDR2 as SYDVKM. The CDR3 totals 14 residues. The CDR3 DNA follows: TGTGCCAGCGCATCGTCCTTAGCTCGCGAGACCCAGTACTTC. Its protein is CASASSLARETQYF.

This rearrangement joins TRBV7-2 to TRBJ2-5, with 13 bases lining up with TRBD2. The DNA end favors TRBJ2-1, so the J call may be wrong. The CDR3 consists of 14 residues. Germline lookup yields CDR1 SGHTA and CDR2 FQGNSA. As DNA, the CDR3 is TGTGCCAGCAACGAACTAGCGGGAGGGGATGAGCAGTTCTTC. Encoded protein: CASNELAGGDEQFF.

The chain has TRBV3-1 and TRBJ1-2; TRBD1 matches 10 bases. The V and J ends lost 3 bases and 12 bases, in that order; junction bases with no gene match: 7. In germline, CDR1 is LGHDT, CDR2 YNNKEL (reference sequence). The CDR3 runs to 13 residues. DNA of the CDR3: TGTGCCAGCAGCCAGAGGGACAGGGGAGGCCACACCTTC. It yields the protein CASSQRDRGGHTF.

This clonotype was picked up many times. This chain joins TRBV20-1 and TRBJ1-1, with D possibly matching TRBD1 (5 bases). This CDR3 contains 12 residues. The germline V and J ends were trimmed by 5 bases and 4 bases, with 11 bases remaining between them. Per germline, CDR1 DFQATT and CDR2 SNEGSKA (reference sequence). This CDR3 reads CSAGGGTTEAFF. The CDR3 DNA is TGCAGTGCTGGCGGGGGGACCACTGAAGCTTTCTTT.

This sequence joins TRBV5-1 and TRBJ2-2; D ambiguous. The CDR3 loop spans 16 amino acids. Germline V gene data show CDR1 as SGHRS and CDR2 as YFSETQ. V dropped 1 base and J dropped 2 bases, with 12 bases sitting between them. CDR3 region: CASSLRQSNNTGELFF. Written as DNA, the CDR3 is TGCGCCAGCAGCTTGAGGCAGAGCAATAACACCGGGGAGCTGTTTTTT.